The entry that follows covers one TCR beta chain sequence. One junction end does not reproduce the germline sequence, and a read error may be involved. The data are from a study of tumor-infiltrating lymphocytes in primary liver carcinoma. Study-level background: Productive TCRbeta read counts per sample ran from roughly 3.5 to 6.8 million and were similar across tissue types.

Making TCR beta cDNA involved approximately 530 ng total RNA and a constant-region primer. Libraries of TCR beta came from three nested multiplex PCR rounds with slightly modified ARM-PCR. Rounds one and two of PCR, each of roughly 10 cycles, were primed with TRBV1-TRBV30 forward primers and a C-beta reverse primer. TCRdb used MiXCR to reprocess the multiplex PCR reads, holding one entry per CDR3 protein. The data show 90,000 to 140,000 distinct CDR3 sequences, approximately 82% seen once. RNA and DNA were co-extracted from around 18-30 mg of unsorted bulk tissue. Each tumor was sampled at four poles and its centre. The CDR3 is 15 amino acids.

The sequenced sample consisted of liver tumor tissue from sampling region 3. As to subset: tumor region T3, left-lateral pole. The sequence came from a man aged 35 to 55 with primary liver carcinoma and hepatitis B virus infection. This rearrangement joins TRBV12-3 or TRBV12-4 to TRBJ1-5; tentative D call: TRBD1 (6 bases). CDR3 region: CASGSGQGLRQHQHF. In nucleotides, the CDR3 is TGTGCCAGCGGCTCCGGGCAGGGGCTGAGGCAGCACCAGCATTTT.